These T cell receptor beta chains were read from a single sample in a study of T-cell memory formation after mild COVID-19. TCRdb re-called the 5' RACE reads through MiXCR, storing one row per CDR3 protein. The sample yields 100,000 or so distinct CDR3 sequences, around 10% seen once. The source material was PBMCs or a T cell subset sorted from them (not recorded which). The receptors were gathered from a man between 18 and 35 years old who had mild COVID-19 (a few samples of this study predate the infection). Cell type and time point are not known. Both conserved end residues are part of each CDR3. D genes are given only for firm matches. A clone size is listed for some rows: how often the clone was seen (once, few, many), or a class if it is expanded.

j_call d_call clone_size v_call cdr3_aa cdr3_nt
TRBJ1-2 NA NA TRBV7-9 CASSFGQRLGYTF TGTGCCAGCAGCTTCGGGCAGAGGCTGGGCTACACCTTC
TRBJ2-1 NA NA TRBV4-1 CASSQDGQGWDEQFF TGCGCCAGCAGCCAAGATGGGCAGGGGTGGGATGAGCAGTTCTTC
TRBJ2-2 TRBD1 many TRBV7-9 CASSSDREFTGELFF TGTGCCAGCAGCTCGGACAGGGAGTTCACCGGGGAGCTGTTTTTT
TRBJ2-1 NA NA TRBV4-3 CASSQSPPTYNEQFF TGCGCCAGCAGCCAAAGTCCGCCAACCTACAATGAGCAGTTCTTC
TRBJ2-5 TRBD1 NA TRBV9 CASSVERQGLQYF TGTGCCAGCAGCGTAGAAAGACAGGGCCTCCAGTACTTC
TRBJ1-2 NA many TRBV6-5 CASSYGSNVDGGYTF TGTGCCAGCAGTTACGGGAGCAACGTGGACGGTGGCTACACCTTC
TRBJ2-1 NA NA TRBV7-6 CASSPAGGFYNEQFF TGTGCCAGCAGCCCCGCCGGGGGCTTCTACAATGAGCAGTTCTTC
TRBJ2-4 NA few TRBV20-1 CSARDRVDKNIQYF TGCAGTGCTAGAGATCGGGTGGACAAAAACATTCAGTACTTC
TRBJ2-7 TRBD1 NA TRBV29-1 CSVVEGGGSEQYF TGCAGCGTCGTAGAAGGGGGCGGCAGCGAGCAGTACTTC
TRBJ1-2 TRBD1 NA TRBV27 CASTGTAYGYTF TGTGCCAGCACGGGGACAGCTTATGGCTACACCTTC
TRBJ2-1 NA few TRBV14 CASSPDRRQYNEQFF TGTGCCAGCAGCCCAGACAGGAGACAATACAATGAGCAGTTCTTC
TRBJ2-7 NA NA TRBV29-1 CSVEESGLLGREQYF TGCAGCGTTGAAGAATCGGGCCTCCTCGGCCGGGAGCAGTACTTC
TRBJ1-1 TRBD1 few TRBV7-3 CASSHPGQGVAEAFF TGTGCCAGCAGCCACCCGGGACAGGGAGTCGCTGAAGCTTTCTTT
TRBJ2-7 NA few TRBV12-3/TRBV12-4 CASSLVTYEQYF TGTGCCAGCAGCCTGGTGACCTACGAGCAGTACTTC
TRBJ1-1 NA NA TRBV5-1 CASSLAVVGGDTEAFF TGCGCCAGCAGCTTGGCTGTTGTCGGGGGGGACACTGAAGCTTTCTTT
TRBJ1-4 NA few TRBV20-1 CSARDLRGVNEKLFF TGCAGTGCTAGAGATTTGAGAGGGGTTAATGAAAAACTGTTTTTT
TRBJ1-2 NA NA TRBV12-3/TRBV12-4 CASSQPQGVMGPRYGYTF TGTGCCAGCAGTCAACCTCAAGGGGTTATGGGACCTCGCTATGGCTACACCTTC
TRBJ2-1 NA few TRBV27 CASNQYGGEYNEQFF TGTGCCAGCAACCAATACGGCGGGGAATACAATGAGCAGTTCTTC
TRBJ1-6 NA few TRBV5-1 CASSSGLGVNNSPLHF TGCGCCAGCAGCTCTGGTTTAGGAGTGAATAATTCACCCCTCCACTTT
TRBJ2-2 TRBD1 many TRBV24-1 CATSDPGGSDTGELFF TGTGCCACCAGTGATCCAGGGGGTTCCGACACCGGGGAGCTGTTTTTT
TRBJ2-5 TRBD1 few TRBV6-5 CASTDRGPTQYF TGTGCCAGCACCGACAGGGGCCCCACCCAGTACTTC
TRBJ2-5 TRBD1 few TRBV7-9 CASSLANRDRVETQYF TGTGCCAGCAGCTTAGCAAACCGGGACAGGGTGGAGACCCAGTACTTC
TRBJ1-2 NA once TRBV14 CASSPGGYYGYTF TGTGCCAGCAGCCCCGGGGGTTACTATGGCTACACCTTC
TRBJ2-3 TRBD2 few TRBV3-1 CASTATSAFYTDTQYF TGTGCCAGCACCGCGACTAGCGCTTTTTACACAGATACGCAGTATTTT
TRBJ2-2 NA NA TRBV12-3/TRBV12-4 CAISTGGGATGELFF TGTGCCATATCGACAGGAGGGGGCGCGACCGGGGAGCTGTTTTTT
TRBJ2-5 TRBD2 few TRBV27 CASSRTSGRGETQYF TGTGCCAGCAGTCGGACTAGCGGGCGGGGGGAGACCCAGTACTTC
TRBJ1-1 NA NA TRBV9 CASSLTFRGNTEAFF TGTGCCAGCAGCCTAACGTTCCGGGGGAACACTGAAGCTTTCTTT
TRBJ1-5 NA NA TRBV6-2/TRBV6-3 CASANRDSGKGNQPQHF TGTGCCAGCGCCAACCGAGACTCGGGGAAAGGCAATCAGCCCCAGCATTTT